This is a list of T cell receptor beta chains from one sample in a study of pediatric ulcerative colitis. Assay: immunoSEQ multiplex PCR; the TCRdb copy retains only in-frame clones and omits some. The table records 55,000 to 70,000 clones, 87% of them present only once. The specimen sequenced was blood. The origin of the receptors is a boy aged 5-17 years who was a control in a study of pediatric ulcerative colitis. The CDR3 runs from the conserved cysteine through the conserved F or W. Fields, in order: V gene, J gene, CDR3 protein.

TRBV6-5	TRBJ2-7	CASSYGGGAYEQYF
TRBV15	TRBJ2-5	CATSRARAGRETQYF
TRBV4-2	TRBJ2-2	CASSQDGSGRGTGELFF
TRBV28	TRBJ1-4	CASSLLGQGLFF
TRBV2	TRBJ1-4	CASSELGRVQF
TRBV6-5	TRBJ2-4	CASSYTYRGDIQYF
TRBV9	TRBJ2-1	CASSVAVDEQFF
TRBV15	TRBJ1-5	CATSSRDSGQHF
TRBV19	TRBJ2-7	CASSTGLAGDEQYF
TRBV28	TRBJ2-2	CASISGFNTGELFF
TRBV28	TRBJ2-7	CASSLTRRVSRSYEQYF
TRBV5-1	TRBJ2-7	CASSLARDRTNYEQYF
TRBV15	TRBJ2-3	CATSRDLRATGDTQYF
TRBV18	TRBJ1-1	CASSPTRDRGNTEAFF
TRBV5-5	TRBJ1-2	CASSSQPNYGYTF
TRBV6-5	TRBJ1-2	CASSYDSVYGYTF
TRBV29-1	TRBJ2-2	CSVGGRTGTRTGELFF
TRBV7-3	TRBJ2-1	CASSSRTVLNEQFF
TRBV27	TRBJ2-7	CASSSVAGPSYEQYF
TRBV11-2	TRBJ2-3	CASSPGTAFPGDTQYF
TRBV5-1	TRBJ2-3	CASSLAVGVLSDTQYF
TRBV4-2	TRBJ2-3	CASSQEGGFELADTQYF
TRBV7-8	TRBJ1-2	CASSRTPEGIGGYTF
TRBV27	TRBJ1-2	CASNKGTPWYYGYTF
TRBV28	TRBJ2-1	CASIKTSGRNNEQFF